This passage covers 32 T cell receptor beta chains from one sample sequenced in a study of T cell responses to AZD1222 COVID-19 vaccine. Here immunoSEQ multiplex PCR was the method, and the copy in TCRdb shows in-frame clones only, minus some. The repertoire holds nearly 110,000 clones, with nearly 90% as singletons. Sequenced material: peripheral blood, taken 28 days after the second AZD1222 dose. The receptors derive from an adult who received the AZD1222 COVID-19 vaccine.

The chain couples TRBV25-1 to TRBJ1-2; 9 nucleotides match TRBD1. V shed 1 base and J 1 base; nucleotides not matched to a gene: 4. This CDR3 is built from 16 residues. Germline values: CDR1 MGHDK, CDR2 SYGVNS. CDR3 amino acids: CASSESLGQGNYGYTF. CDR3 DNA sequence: TGTGCCAGCAGTGAATCGCTGGGACAGGGTAACTATGGCTACACCTTC.

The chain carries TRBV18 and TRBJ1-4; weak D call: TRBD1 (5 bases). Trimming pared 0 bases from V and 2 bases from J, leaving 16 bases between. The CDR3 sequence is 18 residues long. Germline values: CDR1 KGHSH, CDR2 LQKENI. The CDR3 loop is CASSPPRGELATNEKLFF. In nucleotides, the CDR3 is TGTGCCAGCTCACCACCAAGGGGAGAACTGGCGACTAATGAAAAACTGTTTTTT.

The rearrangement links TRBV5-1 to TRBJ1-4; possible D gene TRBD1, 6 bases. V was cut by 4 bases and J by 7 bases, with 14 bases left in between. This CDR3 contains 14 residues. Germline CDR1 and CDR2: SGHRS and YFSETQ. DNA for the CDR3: TGCGCCAGCAGCCTACAGGGAAGGGGTGAAAAACTGTTTTTT. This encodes CASSLQGRGEKLFF.

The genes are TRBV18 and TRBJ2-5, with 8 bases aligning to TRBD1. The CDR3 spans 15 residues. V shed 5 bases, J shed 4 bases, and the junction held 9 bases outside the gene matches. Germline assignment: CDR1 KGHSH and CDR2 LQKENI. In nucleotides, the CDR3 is TGTGCCAGCTCAGGACAGGGAGCGAGTACAGAGACCCAGTACTTC. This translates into CASSGQGASTETQYF. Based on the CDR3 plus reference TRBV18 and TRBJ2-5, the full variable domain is NAGVMQNPRHLVRRRGQEARLRCSPMKGHSHVYWYRQLPEEGLKFMVYLQKENIIDESGMPKERFSAEFPKEGPSILRIQQVVRGDSAAYFCASSGQGASTETQYFGPGTRLLVL.

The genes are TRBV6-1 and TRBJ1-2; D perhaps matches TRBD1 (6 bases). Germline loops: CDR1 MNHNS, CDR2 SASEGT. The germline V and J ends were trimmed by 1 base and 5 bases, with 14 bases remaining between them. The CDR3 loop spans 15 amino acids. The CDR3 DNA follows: TGTGCCAGCAGTGAAGTACAGGGTAGAGTATATGGCTACACCTTC. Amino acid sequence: CASSEVQGRVYGYTF.

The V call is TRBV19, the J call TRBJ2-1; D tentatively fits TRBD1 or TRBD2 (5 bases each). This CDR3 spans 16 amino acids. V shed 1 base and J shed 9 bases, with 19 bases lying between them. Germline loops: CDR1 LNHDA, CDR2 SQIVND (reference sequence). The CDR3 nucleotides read TGTGCCAGTAGTATAGTTTGGGACCGACCCCGAGGTGAGCAGTTCTTC. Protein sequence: CASSIVWDRPRGEQFF.

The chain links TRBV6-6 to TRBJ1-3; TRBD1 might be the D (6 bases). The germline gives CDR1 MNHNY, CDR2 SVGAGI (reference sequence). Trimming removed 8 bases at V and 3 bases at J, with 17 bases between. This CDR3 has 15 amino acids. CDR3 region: CASSWRGSVGNTIYF. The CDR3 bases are TGTGCCAGCTCATGGAGGGGGTCAGTTGGAAACACCATATATTTT.

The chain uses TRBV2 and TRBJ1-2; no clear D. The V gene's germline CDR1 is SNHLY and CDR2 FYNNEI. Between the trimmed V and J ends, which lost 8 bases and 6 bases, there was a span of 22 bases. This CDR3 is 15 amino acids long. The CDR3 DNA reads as TGTGCCAGCCATGATAGGTCCGTAGGTGTTCATGGCTACACCTTC. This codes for CASHDRSVGVHGYTF. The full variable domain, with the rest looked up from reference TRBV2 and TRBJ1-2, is EPEVTQTPSHQVTQMGQEVILRCVPISNHLYFYWYRQILGQKVEFLVSFYNNEISEKSEIFDDQFSVERPDGSNFTLKIRSTKLEDSAMYFCASHDRSVGVHGYTFGSGTRLTVV.

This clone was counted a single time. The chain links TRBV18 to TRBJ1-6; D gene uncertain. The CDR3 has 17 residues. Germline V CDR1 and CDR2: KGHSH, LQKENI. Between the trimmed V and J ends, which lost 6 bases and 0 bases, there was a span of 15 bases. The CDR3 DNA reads TGTGCCAGCTCCCCCTTTTCGGGGAGCTCCTATAATTCACCCCTCCACTTT. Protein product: CASSPFSGSSYNSPLHF.

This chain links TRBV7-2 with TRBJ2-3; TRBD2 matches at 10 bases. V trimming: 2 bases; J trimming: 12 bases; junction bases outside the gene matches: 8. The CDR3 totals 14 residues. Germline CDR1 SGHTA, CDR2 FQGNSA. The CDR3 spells CASSLISSGGAQYF. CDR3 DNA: TGTGCCAGCAGCTTAATATCGAGCGGGGGGGCACAGTATTTT.

CDR3 sequence reads: CASSTVNTEAFF. The CDR3 DNA reads as TGTGCCAGCAGTACGGTGAACACTGAAGCTTTCTTT. The rearrangement uses TRBV2 and TRBJ1-1; D remains unclear. The V gene's germline CDR1 is SNHLY and CDR2 FYNNEI. Trimming took off 5 bases at V and 0 bases at J, with 4 bases between the two ends. The CDR3 sequence is 12 residues long.

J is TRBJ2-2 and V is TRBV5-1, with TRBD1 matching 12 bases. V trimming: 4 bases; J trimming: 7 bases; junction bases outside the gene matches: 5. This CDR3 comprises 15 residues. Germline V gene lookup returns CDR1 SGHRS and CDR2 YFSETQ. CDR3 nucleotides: TGCGCCAGCAGCCTGGGACAGGGGGCCGACGGGGAGCTGTTTTTT. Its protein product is CASSLGQGADGELFF. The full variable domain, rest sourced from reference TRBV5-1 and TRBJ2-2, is KAGVTQTPRYLIKTRGQQVTLSCSPISGHRSVSWYQQTPGQGLQFLFEYFSETQRNKGNFPGRFSGRQFSNSRSEMNVSTLELGDSALYLCASSLGQGADGELFFGEGSRLTVL.

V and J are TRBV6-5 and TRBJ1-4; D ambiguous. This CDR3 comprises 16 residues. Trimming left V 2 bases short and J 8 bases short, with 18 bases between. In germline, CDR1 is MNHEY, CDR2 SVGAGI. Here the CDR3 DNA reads TGTGCCAGCAGTTACACAATTCCTAGTGCCGGGGAAAAACTGTTTTTT. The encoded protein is CASSYTIPSAGEKLFF.

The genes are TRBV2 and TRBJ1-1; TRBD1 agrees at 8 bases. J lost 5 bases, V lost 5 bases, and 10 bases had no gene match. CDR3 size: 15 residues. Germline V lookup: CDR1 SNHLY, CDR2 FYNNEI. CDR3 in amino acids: CASSQRGQGATEAFF. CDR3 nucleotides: TGTGCCAGCAGTCAGCGAGGGCAGGGGGCGACTGAAGCTTTCTTT.

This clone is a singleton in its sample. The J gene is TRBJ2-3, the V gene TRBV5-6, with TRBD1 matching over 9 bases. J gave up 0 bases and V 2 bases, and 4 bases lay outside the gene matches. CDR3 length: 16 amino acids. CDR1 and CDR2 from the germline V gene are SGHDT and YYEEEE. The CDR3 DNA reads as TGTGCCAGCAGCTTCATACAGGGGGCGAGCACAGATACGCAGTATTTT. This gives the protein CASSFIQGASTDTQYF.

The CDR3 protein is CASSGGTDYEQYF. The DNA of the CDR3 is TGTGCCAGCAGCGGAGGGACAGACTACGAGCAGTACTTC. The chain joins TRBV7-2 to TRBJ2-7, with a possible D match to TRBD1 (7 bases). V gave up 5 bases and J gave up 3 bases, with 11 bases separating them. Germline-derived CDR1 and CDR2 are SGHTA and FQGNSA. The length of the CDR3 is 13 residues.

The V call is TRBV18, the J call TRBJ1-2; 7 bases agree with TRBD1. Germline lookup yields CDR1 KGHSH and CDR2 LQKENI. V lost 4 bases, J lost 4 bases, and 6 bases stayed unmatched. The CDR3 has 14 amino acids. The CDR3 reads CASSQEGAFYGYTF. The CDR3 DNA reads TGTGCCAGCTCACAAGAGGGGGCATTCTATGGCTACACCTTC.

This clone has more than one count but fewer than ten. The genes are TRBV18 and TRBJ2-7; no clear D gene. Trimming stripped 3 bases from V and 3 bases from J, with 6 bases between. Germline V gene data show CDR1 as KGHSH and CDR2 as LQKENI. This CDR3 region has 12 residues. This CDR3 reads CASSPKSYEQYF. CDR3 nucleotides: TGTGCCAGCTCACCGAAGAGCTACGAGCAGTACTTC.

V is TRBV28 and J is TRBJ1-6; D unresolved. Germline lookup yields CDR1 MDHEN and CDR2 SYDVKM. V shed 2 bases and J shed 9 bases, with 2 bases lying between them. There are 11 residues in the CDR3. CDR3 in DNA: TGTGCCAGCAGTTTAAGTTCACCCCTCCACTTT. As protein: CASSLSSPLHF. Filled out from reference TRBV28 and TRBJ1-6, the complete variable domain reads DVKVTQSSRYLVKRTGEKVFLECVQDMDHENMFWYRQDPGLGLRLIYFSYDVKMKEKGDIPEGYSVSREKKERFSLILESASTNQTSMYLCASSLSSPLHFGNGTRLTVT.

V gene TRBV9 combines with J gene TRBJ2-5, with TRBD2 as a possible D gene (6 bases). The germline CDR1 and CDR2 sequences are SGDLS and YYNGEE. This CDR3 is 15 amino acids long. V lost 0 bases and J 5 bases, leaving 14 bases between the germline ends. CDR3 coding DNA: TGTGCCAGCAGCGTAGCGGAGGGGTCCGCGGAGACCCAGTACTTC. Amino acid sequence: CASSVAEGSAETQYF.

In nucleotides, the CDR3 is TGTGCCTGGAGTCCCGGGACAGGGTCTTCCTACGAGCAGTACTTC. It specifies CAWSPGTGSSYEQYF. The chain recombines TRBV30 with TRBJ2-7; 9 bases align to TRBD1. Germline assignment: CDR1 GTSNPN and CDR2 SVGIG (reference sequence). The CDR3 covers 15 residues. V gave up 2 bases and J gave up 1 base; unmatched junction bases: 6. Together with reference TRBV30 and TRBJ2-7, the CDR3 gives the full variable domain: SQTIHQWPATLVQPVGSPLSLECTVEGTSNPNLYWYRQAAGRGLQLLFYSVGIGQISSEVPQNLSASRPQDRQFILSSKKLLLSDSGFYLCAWSPGTGSSYEQYFGPGTRLTVT.

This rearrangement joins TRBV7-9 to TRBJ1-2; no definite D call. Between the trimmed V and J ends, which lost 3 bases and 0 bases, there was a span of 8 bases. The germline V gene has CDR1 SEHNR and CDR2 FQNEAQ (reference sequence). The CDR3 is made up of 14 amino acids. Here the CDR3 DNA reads TGTGCCAGCAGCTTGGGCGGTACTAACTATGGCTACACCTTC. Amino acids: CASSLGGTNYGYTF.

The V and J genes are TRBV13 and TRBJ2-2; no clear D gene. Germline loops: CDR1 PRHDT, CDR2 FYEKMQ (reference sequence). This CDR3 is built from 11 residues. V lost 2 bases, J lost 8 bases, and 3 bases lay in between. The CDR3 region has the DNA TGTGCCAGCAGCTTATTTGGGGAGCTGTTTTTT. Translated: CASSLFGELFF.

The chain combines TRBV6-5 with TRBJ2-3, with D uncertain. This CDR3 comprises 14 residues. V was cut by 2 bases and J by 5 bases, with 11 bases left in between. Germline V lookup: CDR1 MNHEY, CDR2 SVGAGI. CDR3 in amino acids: CASSYVPSRDTQYF. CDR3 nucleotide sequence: TGTGCCAGCAGTTACGTACCCTCTAGAGATACGCAGTATTTT.

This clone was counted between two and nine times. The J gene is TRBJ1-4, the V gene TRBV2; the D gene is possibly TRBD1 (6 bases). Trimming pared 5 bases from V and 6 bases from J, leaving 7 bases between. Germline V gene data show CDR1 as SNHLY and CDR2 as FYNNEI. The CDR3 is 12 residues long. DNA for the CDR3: TGTGCCAGCAGTCGACAGGATGAAAAACTGTTTTTT. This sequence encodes CASSRQDEKLFF.

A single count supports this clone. Here the CDR3 DNA reads TGTGCCAGTAGTATGGGGGGGACACCCTACGAGCAGTACTTC. Translated, it gives CASSMGGTPYEQYF. V and J are TRBV19 and TRBJ2-7, with D possibly being TRBD2 (7 bases). CDR1 and CDR2 from the germline V gene are LNHDA and SQIVND (reference sequence). The CDR3 has 14 residues. V shed 3 bases and J shed 2 bases, with 11 bases lying between them. The entire variable domain, with the rest obtained from reference TRBV19 and TRBJ2-7, is as follows: DGGITQSPKYLFRKEGQNVTLSCEQNLNHDAMYWYRQDPGQGLRLIYYSQIVNDFQKGDIAEGYSVSREKKESFPLTVTSAQKNPTAFYLCASSMGGTPYEQYFGPGTRLTVT.

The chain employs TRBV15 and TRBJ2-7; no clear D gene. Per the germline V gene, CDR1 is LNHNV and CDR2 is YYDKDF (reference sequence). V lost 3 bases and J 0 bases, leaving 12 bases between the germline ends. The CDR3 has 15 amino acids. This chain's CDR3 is CATSRDPGGSYEQYF. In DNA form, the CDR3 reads TGTGCCACCAGCAGGGACCCCGGCGGCTCCTACGAGCAGTACTTC.

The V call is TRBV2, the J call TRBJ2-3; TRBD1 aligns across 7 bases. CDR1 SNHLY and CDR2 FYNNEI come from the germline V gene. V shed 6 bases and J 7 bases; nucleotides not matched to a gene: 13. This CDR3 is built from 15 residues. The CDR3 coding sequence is TGTGCCAGCAGGACACAGGGGTTGGGAAGAAATACGCAGTATTTT. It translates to CASRTQGLGRNTQYF.

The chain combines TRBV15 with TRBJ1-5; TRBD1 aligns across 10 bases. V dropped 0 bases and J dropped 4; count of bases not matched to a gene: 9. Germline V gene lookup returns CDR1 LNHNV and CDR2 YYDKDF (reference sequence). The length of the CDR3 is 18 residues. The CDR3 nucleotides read TGTGCCACCAGCAGAGATCTTCTAGGACAGGGGGGTAATCAGCCCCAGCATTTT. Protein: CATSRDLLGQGGNQPQHF.

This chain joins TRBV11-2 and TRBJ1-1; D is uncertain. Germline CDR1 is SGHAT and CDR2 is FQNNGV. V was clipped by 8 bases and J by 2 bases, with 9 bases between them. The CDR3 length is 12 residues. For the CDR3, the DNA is TGTGCCAGCCAGCGGGGTAACACTGAAGCTTTCTTT. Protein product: CASQRGNTEAFF.

Here the CDR3 DNA reads TGCGCCAGCAGCGACCCCGGGGCGTGGGTCAATGAGCAGTTCTTC. This gives the protein CASSDPGAWVNEQFF. This rearrangement joins TRBV4-1 to TRBJ2-1; D possibly matches TRBD1 or TRBD2 (5 bases each). Looked up from germline, CDR1 is MGHRA and CDR2 is YSYEKL. The V end was cut by 5 bases, the J end by 6 bases, with 17 bases between. The CDR3 runs 15 residues.

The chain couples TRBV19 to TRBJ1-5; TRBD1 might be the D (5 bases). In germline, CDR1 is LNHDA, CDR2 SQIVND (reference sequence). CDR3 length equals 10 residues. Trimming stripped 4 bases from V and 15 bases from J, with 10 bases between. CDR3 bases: TGTGCCAGTAGTACGAAGAGGGGGCATTTT. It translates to CASSTKRGHF.